A single sample gave rise to the 11 T cell receptor beta chains below, sequenced in a study of graft-versus-host responses after intestinal transplantation. TCRdb's table, derived via immunoSEQ multiplex PCR, lists solely in-frame clones and lacks some. This sample yields almost 30,000 clones, of which 80% to 85% are seen a single time; approximately 2.8% belongs to the top ten. Intraepithelial plus lamina propria lymphocytes were released by processing graft tissue. The sequencing used ileum tissue, collected 98 days after intestinal transplantation. Receptors originate from a human patient who received an intestinal transplant, so some T cells may come from the graft donor.

This clone was detected a few times. The chain employs TRBV28 and TRBJ2-2; no firm D call. V lost 5 bases to trimming and J lost 7 bases, with 5 bases between them. Germline assignment: CDR1 MDHEN and CDR2 SYDVKM. This CDR3 has 11 residues. CDR3 region: CASSGYGELFF. The CDR3 DNA sequence: TGTGCCAGCAGTGGGTACGGGGAGCTGTTTTTT. The variable domain in full, with the rest retrieved from reference TRBV28 and TRBJ2-2, is DVKVTQSSRYLVKRTGEKVFLECVQDMDHENMFWYRQDPGLGLRLIYFSYDVKMKEKGDIPEGYSVSREKKERFSLILESASTNQTSMYLCASSGYGELFFGEGSRLTVL.

The chain employs TRBV5-6 and TRBJ1-1; 8 bases match TRBD1. V lost 4 bases and J lost 4; bases outside the gene matches: 9. The CDR3 is made up of 15 amino acids. CDR1 is SGHDT, CDR2 YYEEEE, per germline. CDR3 amino acids: CASSTGQGWGTEAFF. CDR3 DNA sequence: TGTGCCAGCAGCACCGGACAGGGATGGGGCACTGAAGCTTTCTTT. Using reference TRBV5-6 and TRBJ1-1 for the parts outside the CDR3, the full variable domain is DAGVTQSPTHLIKTRGQQVTLRCSPKSGHDTVSWYQQALGQGPQFIFQYYEEEERQRGNFPDRFSGHQFPNYSSELNVNALLLGDSALYLCASSTGQGWGTEAFFGQGTRLTVV.

The J gene is TRBJ2-1, the V gene TRBV9; 8 positions match TRBD2. There are 16 residues in the CDR3. The germline V gene encodes CDR1 SGDLS and CDR2 YYNGEE. V trimming: 4 bases; J trimming: 6 bases; junction bases outside the gene matches: 12. CDR3 amino acids: CASSPTPGLGTNEQFF. The CDR3 DNA is TGTGCCAGCAGCCCCACACCGGGACTAGGGACCAATGAGCAGTTCTTC.

J is TRBJ1-5 and V is TRBV27; TRBD1 aligns across 7 bases. From germline, CDR1 is MNHEY and CDR2 SMNVEV (reference sequence). CDR3 size: 14 residues. V lost 6 bases and J lost 10; bases outside the gene matches: 12. Here the CDR3 DNA reads TGTGCCAGCAGCCAACAGGGGCCTTTTTTCCCCCAGCATTTT. As protein: CASSQQGPFFPQHF.

This clone has just a few counts. The rearrangement joins TRBV5-6 to TRBJ2-7, with no clear D. With 2 bases removed from V and 6 bases from J, the gap between germline ends came to 6 bases. CDR3 length: 11 residues. CDR1 is SGHDT and CDR2 is YYEEEE in the germline V gene. The CDR3 DNA reads TGTGCCAGCAGCTTAAAGGCCGAGCAGTACTTC. It codes for CASSLKAEQYF.

The rearrangement uses TRBV19 and TRBJ1-1; no clear D. The CDR3 consists of 12 residues. Trimming took 3 bases from V and 3 from J, leaving 5 bases between them. Per germline, CDR1 LNHDA and CDR2 SQIVND (reference sequence). CDR3 protein: CASSIGYTEAFF. CDR3 nucleotides: TGTGCCAGTAGTATCGGGTACACTGAAGCTTTCTTT.

V and J are TRBV7-7 and TRBJ1-4, with 7 bases matching TRBD1. Trimming at V came to 5 bases and at J to 7 bases, leaving 7 bases not matched to a gene. The CDR3 spans 14 residues. Germline CDR1 SSHAT, CDR2 FNYEAQ (reference sequence). Here the CDR3 DNA reads TGTGCCAGCAGCCCGGACAGGCGGGGTGAAAAACTGTTTTTT. It codes for CASSPDRRGEKLFF.

The chain recombines TRBV6-5 with TRBJ2-7; the match to TRBD1 covers 7 bases. Germline-derived CDR1 and CDR2 are MNHEY and SVGAGI. The CDR3 runs 13 residues. Trimming took 7 bases from V and 5 from J; bases not matched to a gene: 8. The CDR3 DNA reads TGTGCCAGCATTGCCGGGACAGTCAACGAGCAGTACTTC. This sequence encodes CASIAGTVNEQYF.

This chain connects TRBV25-1 to TRBJ2-6, with D possibly called TRBD1 or TRBD2 (5 bases each). The CDR3 has 16 amino acids. The germline V and J ends were trimmed by 4 bases and 0 bases, with 10 bases remaining between them. In germline, CDR1 is MGHDK, CDR2 SYGVNS. CDR3 nucleotides: TGTGCCAGCAGTGGGCGAGGGGTCTCTGGGGCCAACGTCCTGACTTTC. Translation gives CASSGRGVSGANVLTF.

Notes on this clone: Other DNA sequences of this sample code for an identical CDR3. The chain joins TRBV9 to TRBJ1-3; unclear D gene. The germline V and J ends were trimmed by 0 bases and 2 bases, with 12 bases remaining between them. CDR1 is SGDLS and CDR2 is YYNGEE in the germline V gene. CDR3 length: 16 residues. The CDR3 spells CASSVGGGSAGNTIYF. The CDR3 DNA reads as TGTGCCAGCAGCGTAGGCGGAGGAAGCGCTGGAAACACCATATATTTT.

CDR3 in DNA: TGCGCCAGCAGCCCCCAATGGGCCGGTAATGAAAAACTGTTTTTT. Its protein is CASSPQWAGNEKLFF. V and J are TRBV4-1 and TRBJ1-4; no reliable D call. The CDR3 loop spans 15 amino acids. The V and J ends lost 4 bases and 4 bases respectively, with 13 bases between them. Germline V gene lookup returns CDR1 MGHRA and CDR2 YSYEKL.